The TCR beta chain described here comes from a study of shared T cell receptors in the human thymus. J lost 4 bases, V lost 5 bases, and 14 bases had no gene match. The CDR3 is 17 amino acids. CDR1 is SGHTA, CDR2 FQGNSA, per germline. Assay used: immunoSEQ multiplex PCR; TCRdb lists only in-frame clones, some missing. The sample shows about 380,000 clones, just under 95% of them seen only once. Sequencing used thymocytes. V usage is TRBV7-2 and J usage is TRBJ2-5; 9 bases line up with TRBD1. This receptor was obtained from a human donor. As DNA, the CDR3 is TGTGCCAGCAGCCTCCTCCCGGGGACAGGGAAAGGAGAGACCCAGTACTTC. Protein: CASSLLPGTGKGETQYF.